This TCR beta chain was profiled in a study of blood T cell repertoires in COVID-19. Assignment of participants to cohorts was predicated upon participant-reported clinical history. Sequencing used immunoSEQ multiplex PCR; TCRdb keeps in-frame clones, though not all of them. Of some 170,000 clones in the sample, approximately 84% are singletons; the top ten hold over 0.95%. The V end lost 0 bases, the J end lost 1 base, and 9 bases lay between the germline ends. Per the germline V gene, CDR1 is MNHEY and CDR2 is SVGEGT. The CDR3 has 15 residues. The chain combines TRBV6-2 or TRBV6-3 with TRBJ1-1; D gene unclear. This sequence was found in a human donor with acute COVID-19. The donor label of this sample is uncertain. Input material: PBMCs or T cells enriched from blood (not recorded which). The chain's CDR3 is CASSYSSPSNTEAFF. CDR3 sequence (DNA): TGTGCCAGCAGTTACTCGAGCCCGTCGAACACTGAAGCTTTCTTT.